These T cell receptor beta chains were read from a single sample in a study of T cell repertoires in cytomegalovirus infection. TCRdb itself ran the reads through MiXCR, one entry per CDR3 protein. The sample yields under 600,000 distinct CDR3 sequences, 16% seen once. The sample was CD8+ T cells from PBMCs. The receptors originated from a human donor in good health (CMV status not recorded). Some clones in this sample may be carry-over from other donors' samples. Each CDR3 is given with its conserved first and last residue. The order of the fields is CDR3 length, V gene, J gene, CDR3 protein.

13	TRBV12-3/TRBV12-4	TRBJ1-1	CASRSSENTEAFF
14	TRBV7-9	TRBJ2-5	CASSPPREGETQYF
16	TRBV6-1	TRBJ1-5	CASSEWSDRGNQPQHF
12	TRBV7-9	TRBJ1-5	CASKSGNQPQHF
14	TRBV29-1	TRBJ1-2	CSVEAGGEDYGYTF
15	TRBV5-6	TRBJ1-2	CASTKPGGAMYGYTF
16	TRBV7-9	TRBJ2-7	CASSRMGGQGSYEQYF
13	TRBV12-3/TRBV12-4	TRBJ1-1	CASSFVGQPEAFF
13	TRBV6-5	TRBJ1-5	CASSLGGNQLQHF
15	TRBV20-1	TRBJ2-1	CSALGVGSSYNEQFF